Included here is one T cell receptor beta chain sequence, with context. This CDR3 is 13 amino acids long. Germline V gene data show CDR1 as MNHNS and CDR2 as SASEGT. The V gene lost 5 bases and the J gene lost 7 bases, with 14 bases spanning the gap. Here immunoSEQ multiplex PCR was the method, and the copy in TCRdb shows in-frame clones only, minus some. Of 300,000 to 450,000 clones in the sample, 86% were seen once. This sample was taken from a study of cytomegalovirus exposure and HLA in healthy donors. The rearrangement links TRBV6-1 to TRBJ1-2; perhaps TRBD1 as D (5 bases). The sequencing input was PBMCs. The sequence was collected from a woman aged 18-35 years in good health and CMV-seronegative. In DNA, the CDR3 is TGTGCCAGCAGTCTCCGGGACTACTCTGGCTACACCTTC. This encodes CASSLRDYSGYTF.